This entry concerns a single T cell receptor beta chain. What it binds is unknown. The PCR was carried out with 60 Vbeta primers and 13 Jbeta primers. Here immunoSEQ multiplex PCR was the method, and the copy in TCRdb shows in-frame clones only, minus some. The sample includes about 200,000 clones, 75% to 80% of them seen just once. The data originate from a study of cytomegalovirus exposure and HLA in healthy donors. Findings of the study overall: Later work found that TCR association rates differed between HLA loci; DRB1 had the most and HLA-C the fewest. Cytomegalovirus-associated TCR beta chains were listed, numbering roughly 150.

The germline CDR1 and CDR2 sequences are LGHNA and YSLEER. This CDR3 region has 16 residues. V shed 1 base and J shed 3 bases, with 12 bases lying between them. V gene TRBV4-3 combines with J gene TRBJ2-2, with D possibly matching TRBD1 (6 bases). This TCR came from a male donor in good health and CMV-seronegative. Sequenced material: PBMCs. Written as DNA, the CDR3 is TGCGCCAGCAGCCAAGTAGGGGGAGAGGACACCGGGGAGCTGTTTTTT. Translating gives CASSQVGGEDTGELFF.